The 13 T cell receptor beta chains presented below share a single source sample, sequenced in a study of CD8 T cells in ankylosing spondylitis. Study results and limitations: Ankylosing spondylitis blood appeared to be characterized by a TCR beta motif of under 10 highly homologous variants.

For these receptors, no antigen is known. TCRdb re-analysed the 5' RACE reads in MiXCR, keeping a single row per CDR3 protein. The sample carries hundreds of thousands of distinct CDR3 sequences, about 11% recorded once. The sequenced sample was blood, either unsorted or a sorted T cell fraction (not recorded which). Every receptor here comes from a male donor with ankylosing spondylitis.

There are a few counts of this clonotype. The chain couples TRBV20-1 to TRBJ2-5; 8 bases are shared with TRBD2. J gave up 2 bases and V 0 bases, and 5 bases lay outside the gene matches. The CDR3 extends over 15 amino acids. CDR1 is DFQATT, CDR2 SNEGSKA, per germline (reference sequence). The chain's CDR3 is CSARDVSGMQETQYF. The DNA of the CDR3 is TGCAGTGCTAGAGATGTTAGCGGGATGCAAGAGACCCAGTACTTC.

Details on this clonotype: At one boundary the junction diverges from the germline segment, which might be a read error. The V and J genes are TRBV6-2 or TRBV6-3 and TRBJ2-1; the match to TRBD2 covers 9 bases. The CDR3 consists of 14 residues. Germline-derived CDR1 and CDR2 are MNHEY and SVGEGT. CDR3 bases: TGTGCCAGCCTTAGCGGGAGCCGATACAGTGAGCAGTTCTTC. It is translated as CASLSGSRYSEQFF.

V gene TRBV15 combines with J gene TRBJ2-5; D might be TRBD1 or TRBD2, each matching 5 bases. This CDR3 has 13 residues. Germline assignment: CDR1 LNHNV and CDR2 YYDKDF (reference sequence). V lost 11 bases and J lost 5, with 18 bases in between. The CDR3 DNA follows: TGTGCCTCAAACGGGGACCAGTGGGAGACCCAGTACTTC. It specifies CASNGDQWETQYF.

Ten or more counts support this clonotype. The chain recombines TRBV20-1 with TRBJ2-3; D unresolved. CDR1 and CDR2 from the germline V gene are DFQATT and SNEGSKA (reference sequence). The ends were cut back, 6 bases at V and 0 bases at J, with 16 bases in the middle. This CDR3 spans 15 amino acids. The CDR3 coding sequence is TGCAGTGCGGGCTCGGTTTTTGCAAGCACAGATACGCAGTATTTT. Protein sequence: CSAGSVFASTDTQYF.

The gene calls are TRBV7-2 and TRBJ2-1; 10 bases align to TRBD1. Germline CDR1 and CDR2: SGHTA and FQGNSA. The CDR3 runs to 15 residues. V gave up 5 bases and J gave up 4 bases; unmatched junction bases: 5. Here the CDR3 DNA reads TGTGCCAGCAGCACGACAGGGGGCGGTTACAATGAGCAGTTCTTC. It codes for CASSTTGGGYNEQFF.

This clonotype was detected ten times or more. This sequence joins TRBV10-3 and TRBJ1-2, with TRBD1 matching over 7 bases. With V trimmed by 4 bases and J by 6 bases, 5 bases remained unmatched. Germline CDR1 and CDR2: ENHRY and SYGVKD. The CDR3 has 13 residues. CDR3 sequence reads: CAISGDRVDGYTF. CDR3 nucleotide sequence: TGTGCCATCAGTGGAGACAGGGTCGATGGCTACACCTTC.

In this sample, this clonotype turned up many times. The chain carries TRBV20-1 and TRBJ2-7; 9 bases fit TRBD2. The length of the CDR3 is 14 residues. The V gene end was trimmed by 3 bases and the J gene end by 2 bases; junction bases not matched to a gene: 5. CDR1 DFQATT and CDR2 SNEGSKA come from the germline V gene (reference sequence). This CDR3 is CSASLGGRAYEQYF. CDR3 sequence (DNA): TGCAGTGCTAGTCTGGGCGGGAGGGCCTACGAGCAGTACTTC.

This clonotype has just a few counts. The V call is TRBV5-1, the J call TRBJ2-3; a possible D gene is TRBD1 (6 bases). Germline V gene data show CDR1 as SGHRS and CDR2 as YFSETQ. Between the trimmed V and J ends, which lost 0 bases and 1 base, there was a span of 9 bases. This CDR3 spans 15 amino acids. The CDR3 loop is CASSLEQGGTDTQYF. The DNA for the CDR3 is TGCGCCAGCAGCTTGGAACAGGGAGGCACAGATACGCAGTATTTT.

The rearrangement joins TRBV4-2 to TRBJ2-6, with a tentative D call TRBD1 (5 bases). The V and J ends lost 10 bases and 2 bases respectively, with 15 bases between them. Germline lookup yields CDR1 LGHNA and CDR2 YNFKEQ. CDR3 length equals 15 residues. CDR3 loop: CATSRSGPGANVLTF. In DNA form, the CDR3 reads TGTGCCACAAGTAGGTCAGGGCCTGGGGCCAACGTCCTGACTTTC.

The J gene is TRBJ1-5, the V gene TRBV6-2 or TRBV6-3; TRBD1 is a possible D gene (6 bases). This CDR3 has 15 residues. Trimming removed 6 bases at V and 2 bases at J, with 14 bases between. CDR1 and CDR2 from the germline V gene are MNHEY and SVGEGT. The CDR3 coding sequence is TGTGCCAGCAGGCCCCGGGGGCCGGGCAATCAGCCCCAGCATTTT. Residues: CASRPRGPGNQPQHF.

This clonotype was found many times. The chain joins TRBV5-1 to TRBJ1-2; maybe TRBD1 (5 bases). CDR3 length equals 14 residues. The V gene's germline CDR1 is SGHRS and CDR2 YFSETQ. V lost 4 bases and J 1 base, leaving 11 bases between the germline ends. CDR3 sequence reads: CASSVGLLNYGYTF. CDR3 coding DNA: TGCGCCAGCAGCGTGGGACTCCTTAACTATGGCTACACCTTC.

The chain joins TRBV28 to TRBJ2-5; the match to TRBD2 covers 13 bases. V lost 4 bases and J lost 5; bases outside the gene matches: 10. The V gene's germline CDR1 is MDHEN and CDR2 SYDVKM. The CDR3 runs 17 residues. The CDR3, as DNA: TGTGCCAGCAGTTGGGCGAGGACTAGCGGGGGAGGGGAGACCCAGTACTTC. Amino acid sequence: CASSWARTSGGGETQYF.

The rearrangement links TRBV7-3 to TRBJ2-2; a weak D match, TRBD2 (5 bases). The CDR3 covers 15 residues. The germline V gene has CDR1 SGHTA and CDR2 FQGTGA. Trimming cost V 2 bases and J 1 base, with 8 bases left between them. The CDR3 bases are TGTGCCAGCAGCTTAGGACTCAGGAACACCGGGGAGCTGTTTTTT. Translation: CASSLGLRNTGELFF.